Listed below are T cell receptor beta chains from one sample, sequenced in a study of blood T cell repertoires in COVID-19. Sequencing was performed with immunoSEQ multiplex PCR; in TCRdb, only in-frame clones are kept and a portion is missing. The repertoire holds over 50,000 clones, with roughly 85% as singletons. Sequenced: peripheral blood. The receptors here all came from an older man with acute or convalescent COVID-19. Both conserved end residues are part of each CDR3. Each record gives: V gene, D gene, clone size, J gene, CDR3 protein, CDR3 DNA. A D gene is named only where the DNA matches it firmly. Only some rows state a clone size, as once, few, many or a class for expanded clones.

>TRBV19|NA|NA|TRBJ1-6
CASSNIDRRNSPLHF
TGTGCCAGTAGTAACATAGACCGGCGGAATTCACCCCTCCACTTT
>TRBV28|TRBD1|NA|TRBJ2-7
CASSSGTVSTYEQYF
TGTGCCAGCAGTTCCGGGACAGTCTCCACCTACGAGCAGTACTTC
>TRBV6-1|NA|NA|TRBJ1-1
CASSENSGTEAFF
TGTGCCAGCAGTGAGAACAGCGGGACCGAAGCTTTCTTT
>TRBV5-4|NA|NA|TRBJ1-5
CASSLGPTGNQPQHF
TGTGCCAGCAGCTTGGGTCCTACAGGCAATCAGCCCCAGCATTTT
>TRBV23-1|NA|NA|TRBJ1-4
CASSQPGGEKLFF
TGCGCCAGCAGCCAACCCGGAGGGGAAAAACTGTTTTTT
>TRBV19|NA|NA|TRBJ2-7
CASSRPGQSHYEQYF
TGTGCCAGTAGTCGGCCAGGACAAAGCCACTACGAGCAGTACTTC
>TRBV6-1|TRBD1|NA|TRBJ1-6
CASSAVDRGTNNSPLHF
TGTGCCAGCAGTGCCGTGGACAGGGGGACTAATAATTCACCCCTCCACTTT
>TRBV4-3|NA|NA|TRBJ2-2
CASSQKGLRDFSNTGELFF
TGCGCCAGCAGCCAAAAGGGCCTAAGGGACTTCTCAAACACCGGGGAGCTGTTTTTT
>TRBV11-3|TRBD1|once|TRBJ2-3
CASSLALGQGIDTQYF
TGTGCCAGCAGCTTAGCCCTGGGACAGGGAATCGATACGCAGTATTTT
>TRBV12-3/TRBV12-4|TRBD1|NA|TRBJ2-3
CASRGQGLDTQYF
TGTGCCAGCAGAGGACAGGGTCTAGATACGCAGTATTTT
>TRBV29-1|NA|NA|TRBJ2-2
CSVEGRANTGELFF
TGCAGCGTTGAAGGTCGAGCGAACACCGGGGAGCTGTTTTTT
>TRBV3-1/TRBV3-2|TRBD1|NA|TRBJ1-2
CASSQDPGQGKINYGYTF
TGTGCCAGCAGCCAAGACCCCGGACAGGGGAAGATAAACTATGGCTACACCTTC
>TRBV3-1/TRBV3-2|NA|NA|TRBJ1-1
CASSQATGGAFF
TGTGCCAGCAGCCAAGCCACAGGAGGGGCTTTCTTT
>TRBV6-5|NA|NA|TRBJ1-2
CASSLGGEGYTF
TGTGCCAGCAGTTTGGGGGGGGAGGGCTACACCTTC
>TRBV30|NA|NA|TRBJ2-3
CAWSVQRQLTDTQYF
TGTGCCTGGAGTGTACAGAGACAGCTCACAGATACGCAGTATTTT
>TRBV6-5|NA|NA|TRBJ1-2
CASSYSVQGIHGYTF
TGTGCCAGCAGTTACTCCGTACAGGGCATCCATGGCTACACCTTC